This entry lists 31 T cell receptor beta chains sequenced from one sample in a study of cytomegalovirus exposure and HLA in healthy donors. In the PCR, 60 Vbeta and 13 Jbeta primers were used. Produced via immunoSEQ multiplex PCR; TCRdb's table is partial and in-frame only. The sample consists of over 130,000 clones, more than 75% of them appearing once. Material for sequencing was PBMCs. Receptor source: a human donor in good health.

This clone was counted a single time. CDR3 amino acids: CASSQEPKASGRAENEQFF. The CDR3 DNA sequence: TGCGCCAGCAGCCAAGAGCCCAAAGCTAGCGGGAGGGCCGAAAATGAGCAGTTCTTC. The V gene is TRBV4-3, the J gene TRBJ2-1; 12 bases are a match to TRBD2. There are 19 residues in the CDR3. Germline V gene sequence: CDR1 LGHNA, CDR2 YSLEER. Unmatched junction bases numbered 13, after V lost 0 bases and J lost 7 bases.

The genes are TRBV4-2 and TRBJ2-7, with 7 bases fitting TRBD1. The germline V gene has CDR1 LGHNA and CDR2 YNFKEQ. The CDR3 spans 14 residues. Losses at the gene ends were 5 bases for V and 5 bases for J; bases not matched to a gene: 9. DNA for the CDR3: TGTGCCAGCAGCTCAAACGACAGGGCGGACGAGCAGTACTTC. Translation: CASSSNDRADEQYF.

Of note for this clone: A far more abundant clone sits one base away, making this likely a read error. This chain joins TRBV11-1 and TRBJ2-7; D gene ambiguous. The CDR3 is 12 residues long. Per the germline V gene, CDR1 is SGHAT and CDR2 is FQDESV (reference sequence). V was cut by 0 bases and J by 3 bases, with 3 bases left in between. Here the CDR3 DNA reads TGTGCCAGCAGCTTAGCGTACTACGAGCAGTACTTC. This codes for CASSLAYYEQYF. The whole variable domain, filled in from reference TRBV11-1 and TRBJ2-7, reads EAEVAQSPRYKITEKSQAVAFWCDPISGHATLYWYRQILGQGPELLVQFQDESVVDDSQLPKDRFSAERLKGVDSTLKIQPAELGDSAMYLCASSLAYYEQYFGPGTRLTVT.

The chain links TRBV5-4 to TRBJ1-4, with TRBD1 matching 7 bases. The CDR3 is 17 amino acids. The germline CDR1 and CDR2 sequences are SGHNT and YYREEE (reference sequence). V lost 3 bases to trimming and J lost 3 bases; unmatched junction nucleotides: 11. The CDR3 spells CASSSNKGAAANEKLFF. For the CDR3, the DNA is TGTGCCAGCAGCTCAAACAAGGGGGCGGCCGCTAATGAAAAACTGTTTTTT.

The chain links TRBV5-6 to TRBJ2-3; TRBD2 aligns across 8 bases. CDR3 length: 15 residues. Germline assignment: CDR1 SGHDT and CDR2 YYEEEE. With V trimmed by 3 bases and J by 6 bases, 9 bases remained unmatched. The CDR3 spells CASSWGPAGADTQYF. In DNA, the CDR3 is TGTGCCAGCAGCTGGGGTCCAGCGGGGGCGGATACGCAGTATTTT.

The chain combines TRBV4-3 with TRBJ1-1, with TRBD1 as a possible D gene (6 bases). Per the germline V gene, CDR1 is LGHNA and CDR2 is YSLEER. The CDR3 has 15 amino acids. The V and J ends lost 0 bases and 1 base respectively, with 9 bases between them. In nucleotides, the CDR3 is TGCGCCAGCAGCCAAGACACAGGGAGGAACACTGAAGCTTTCTTT. This gives the protein CASSQDTGRNTEAFF.

The chain links TRBV15 to TRBJ1-2, with 10 bases matching TRBD1. Germline V lookup: CDR1 LNHNV, CDR2 YYDKDF (reference sequence). V lost 4 bases to trimming and J lost 8 bases; unmatched junction nucleotides: 7. The CDR3 length is 14 residues. The CDR3, as DNA: TGTGCCACCAGCATAGGATGGGACAGGGGAGGCTACACCTTC. It codes for CATSIGWDRGGYTF.

The genes are TRBV11-2 and TRBJ2-7; TRBD2 aligns across 12 bases. From germline, CDR1 is SGHAT and CDR2 FQNNGV. CDR3 size: 15 residues. After removal of 1 base from V and 6 bases from J, the junction contained 4 bases not matched to a gene. CDR3 DNA: TGTGCCAGCAGCTTAGTGACTAGCGGGAGAGGCGAGCAGTACTTC. The encoded protein is CASSLVTSGRGEQYF.

CDR3 sequence reads: CASSGTQNQPQHF. CDR3 nucleotide sequence: TGCGCCAGCAGTGGAACCCAGAATCAGCCCCAGCATTTT. The rearrangement links TRBV10-1 to TRBJ1-5; D remains ambiguous. This CDR3 has 13 amino acids. Germline assignment: CDR1 WNHNN and CDR2 SYGVQD (reference sequence). V dropped 4 bases and J dropped 4 bases, with 8 bases sitting between them.

V is TRBV28 and J is TRBJ2-5; 8 bases are shared with TRBD2. The germline gives CDR1 MDHEN, CDR2 SYDVKM. The CDR3 extends over 17 amino acids. Trimming at V came to 8 bases and at J to 5 bases, leaving 19 bases not matched to a gene. The CDR3 coding sequence is TGTGCCAGCTTCTGGGGCGGGATAGCGGGGTCCTCGGAGACCCAGTACTTC. Protein: CASFWGGIAGSSETQYF.

J is TRBJ2-1 and V is TRBV19, with TRBD1 identical over 9 bases. Germline CDR1 reads LNHDA; CDR2 reads SQIVND (reference sequence). V gave up 6 bases and J gave up 7 bases; unmatched junction bases: 10. The CDR3 contains 15 residues. Here the CDR3 DNA reads TGTGCCAGTAGCATACGGACAGGGGCCGGGAATGAGCAGTTCTTC. Translation: CASSIRTGAGNEQFF.

This clone has just one count. The chain is built from TRBV19 and TRBJ2-1; D is possibly TRBD1 (5 bases). The V end lost 1 base, the J end lost 6 bases, and 10 bases lay between the germline ends. CDR3 size: 14 residues. Germline V gene sequence: CDR1 LNHDA, CDR2 SQIVND (reference sequence). The CDR3 region is CASSIVGQSNEQFF. The CDR3 nucleotides are TGTGCCAGTAGTATAGTGGGGCAGAGCAATGAGCAGTTCTTC.

The chain combines TRBV2 with TRBJ2-7; tentative D call: TRBD1 (5 bases). The V and J ends lost 6 bases and 0 bases respectively, with 12 bases between them. The CDR3 has 14 residues. Germline loops: CDR1 SNHLY, CDR2 FYNNEI. CDR3: CASSLTVASYEQYF. In nucleotides, the CDR3 is TGTGCCAGCAGCTTGACAGTAGCCTCCTACGAGCAGTACTTC.

The chain joins TRBV7-9 to TRBJ2-3; D unclear. Per germline, CDR1 SEHNR and CDR2 FQNEAQ (reference sequence). Trimming left V 4 bases short and J 0 bases short, with 8 bases between. The CDR3 is made up of 14 amino acids. CDR3 residues: CASSSVSSTDTQYF. In nucleotides, the CDR3 is TGTGCCAGCAGCTCGGTCTCTAGCACAGATACGCAGTATTTT.

The chain has TRBV5-4 and TRBJ2-5; tentatively, D is TRBD1 (6 bases). The ends were cut back, 4 bases at V and 7 bases at J, with 14 bases in the middle. Looked up from germline, CDR1 is SGHNT and CDR2 is YYREEE (reference sequence). There are 13 residues in the CDR3. The CDR3 DNA sequence: TGTGCCAGCAGCCTACAGGGAAGGGTGACCCAGTACTTC. Protein sequence: CASSLQGRVTQYF.

This clone was picked up one time. V and J are TRBV27 and TRBJ2-2, with 9 bases matching TRBD2. The CDR3 spans 17 residues. Germline loops: CDR1 MNHEY, CDR2 SMNVEV (reference sequence). V dropped 3 bases and J dropped 1; count of bases not matched to a gene: 6. The CDR3 DNA follows: TGTGCCAGCAGTTTCGGTAGCGGGGGTTGGAACACCGGGGAGCTGTTTTTT. Its protein product is CASSFGSGGWNTGELFF.

This clone was observed a few times. The V gene is TRBV30, the J gene TRBJ2-2; D is ambiguous. This CDR3 is 12 amino acids long. Germline CDR1 and CDR2: GTSNPN and SVGIG (reference sequence). The ends were cut back, 4 bases at V and 7 bases at J, with 10 bases in the middle. The DNA for the CDR3 is TGTGCCTGGACACTGTCGGTCGGGGAGCTGTTTTTT. Amino acids: CAWTLSVGELFF.

The chain is built from TRBV29-1 and TRBJ2-1; D might be TRBD2 (6 bases). The CDR3 loop spans 14 amino acids. Deletions cut 0 bases from V and 5 bases from J, with 11 bases between. Germline V gene data show CDR1 as SQVTM and CDR2 as ANQGSEA. Here the CDR3 DNA reads TGCAGCGTTGAAGATCGACGGGGGAACAATGAGCAGTTCTTC. The encoded protein is CSVEDRRGNNEQFF.

There are a few counts of this clone. The genes are TRBV11-2 and TRBJ2-1; the D gene is possibly TRBD2 (6 bases). Per the germline V gene, CDR1 is SGHAT and CDR2 is FQNNGV. The CDR3 runs to 17 residues. V lost 4 bases, J lost 3 bases, and 19 bases lay in between. This CDR3 is CASSSVVGRGNYNEQFF. The CDR3 DNA reads as TGTGCCAGCAGCTCCGTAGTTGGGCGGGGAAACTACAATGAGCAGTTCTTC.

The chain employs TRBV28 and TRBJ2-1; no clear D gene. Germline CDR1 MDHEN, CDR2 SYDVKM. V was trimmed by 3 bases and J by 9 bases, leaving 12 bases between them. This CDR3 has 13 residues. The DNA for the CDR3 is TGTGCCAGCAGTTTCGGTGAAGAAAGTGAGCAGTTCTTC. Its translation is CASSFGEESEQFF.

The V and J genes are TRBV9 and TRBJ2-1; the match to TRBD2 covers 8 bases. CDR3 length: 15 residues. Germline V CDR1 and CDR2: SGDLS, YYNGEE. J lost 0 bases, V lost 2 bases, and 1 base had no gene match. The chain's CDR3 is CASSVSGASYNEQFF. CDR3 sequence (DNA): TGTGCCAGCAGCGTTAGCGGGGCCTCCTACAATGAGCAGTTCTTC.

The J gene is TRBJ2-3, the V gene TRBV6-6; weak D call: TRBD1 (6 bases). Trimming removed 0 bases from V and 6 bases from J, with 16 bases in between. This CDR3 region has 16 residues. From germline, CDR1 is MNHNY and CDR2 SVGAGI (reference sequence). DNA for the CDR3: TGTGCCAGCAGTTACTCCAGGGCCTCAACAGGGGATACGCAGTATTTT. As protein: CASSYSRASTGDTQYF.

The chain carries TRBV25-1 and TRBJ2-3, with TRBD1 matching 8 bases. Germline assignment: CDR1 MGHDK and CDR2 SYGVNS. This CDR3 contains 15 residues. The V gene end was trimmed by 3 bases and the J gene end by 3 bases; junction bases not matched to a gene: 5. The chain's CDR3 is CASSEPRGQTDTQYF. The CDR3 DNA sequence: TGTGCCAGCAGTGAGCCCAGGGGGCAGACAGATACGCAGTATTTT.

The chain carries TRBV25-1 and TRBJ2-7; the D gene is possibly TRBD1 (5 bases). The germline V gene encodes CDR1 MGHDK and CDR2 SYGVNS. The V end was cut by 2 bases, the J end by 3 bases, with 8 bases between. CDR3 length equals 13 residues. CDR3 sequence: CASSEKGNYEQYF. The CDR3 DNA is TGTGCCAGCAGTGAAAAGGGGAACTACGAGCAGTACTTC.

This chain joins TRBV19 and TRBJ2-3; TRBD2 aligns across 7 bases. This CDR3 comprises 14 residues. With 4 bases clipped from V and 2 bases from J, the junction kept 3 bases outside the gene matches. Germline V lookup: CDR1 LNHDA, CDR2 SQIVND (reference sequence). The CDR3 DNA is TGTGCCAGTAGTACCCAGCGGGACACAGATACGCAGTATTTT. This sequence encodes CASSTQRDTDTQYF. The variable domain in full, with the rest retrieved from reference TRBV19 and TRBJ2-3, is DGGITQSPKYLFRKEGQNVTLSCEQNLNHDAMYWYRQDPGQGLRLIYYSQIVNDFQKGDIAEGYSVSREKKESFPLTVTSAQKNPTAFYLCASSTQRDTDTQYFGPGTRLTVL.

This clone has just a few counts. This chain connects TRBV5-6 to TRBJ2-7; D gene ambiguous. The CDR3 is made up of 14 amino acids. V was clipped by 2 bases and J by 3 bases, with 12 bases between them. Germline CDR1 is SGHDT and CDR2 is YYEEEE. The CDR3 here is CASSFVERSYEQYF. CDR3 DNA: TGTGCCAGCAGCTTCGTGGAGCGAAGCTACGAGCAGTACTTC.

The J gene is TRBJ2-7, the V gene TRBV5-1; 10 positions agree with TRBD2. CDR3 length equals 16 residues. The germline V gene encodes CDR1 SGHRS and CDR2 YFSETQ. The V and J ends lost 2 bases and 3 bases, in that order; junction bases with no gene match: 8. DNA of the CDR3: TGCGCCAGCAGCTTCGCTTCTAGCGGGAGTATCTACGAGCAGTACTTC. Its protein product is CASSFASSGSIYEQYF.

This clone was detected once. V usage is TRBV27 and J usage is TRBJ2-1; 15 nucleotides align to TRBD2. V shed 6 bases, J shed 7 bases, and the junction held 10 bases outside the gene matches. This CDR3 is 17 amino acids long. Germline V gives CDR1 MNHEY, CDR2 SMNVEV (reference sequence). The CDR3 DNA sequence: TGTGCCAGCAGGCTCCCGGGACTAGCGGGAGGAGGAAATGAGCAGTTCTTC. It codes for CASRLPGLAGGGNEQFF.

The chain joins TRBV28 to TRBJ2-5, with 11 bases aligning to TRBD2. Per the germline V gene, CDR1 is MDHEN and CDR2 is SYDVKM. The CDR3 has 16 amino acids. Losses at the gene ends were 5 bases for V and 2 bases for J; bases not matched to a gene: 7. For the CDR3, the DNA is TGTGCCAGCAGTCCCCAGCTAGCGGGGGGACAAGAGACCCAGTACTTC. Its translation: CASSPQLAGGQETQYF.

J is TRBJ1-6 and V is TRBV28; the D gene is possibly TRBD1 (5 bases). The V end was cut by 3 bases, the J end by 2 bases, with 8 bases between. The CDR3 extends over 15 amino acids. Germline V CDR1 and CDR2: MDHEN, SYDVKM. The CDR3 DNA reads as TGTGCCAGCAGTTTTGTAGGGGCCTATAATTCACCCCTCCACTTT. Its protein is CASSFVGAYNSPLHF. The variable domain in full, completed from reference TRBV28 and TRBJ1-6, reads DVKVTQSSRYLVKRTGEKVFLECVQDMDHENMFWYRQDPGLGLRLIYFSYDVKMKEKGDIPEGYSVSREKKERFSLILESASTNQTSMYLCASSFVGAYNSPLHFGNGTRLTVT.

Points on this clone: No DNA is shown, since the ends of the CDR3 on it are uncertain; the CDR3 is the one TCRdb lists. This chain connects TRBV23-1 to TRBJ2-7; the table's D call, TRBD1, was not checked against the DNA. TRBV23-1 carries the ORF label, with uncertain function. The length of the CDR3 is 16 amino acids, counting both ends. The CDR3 protein is CASSLFRCPSSYEQYF.